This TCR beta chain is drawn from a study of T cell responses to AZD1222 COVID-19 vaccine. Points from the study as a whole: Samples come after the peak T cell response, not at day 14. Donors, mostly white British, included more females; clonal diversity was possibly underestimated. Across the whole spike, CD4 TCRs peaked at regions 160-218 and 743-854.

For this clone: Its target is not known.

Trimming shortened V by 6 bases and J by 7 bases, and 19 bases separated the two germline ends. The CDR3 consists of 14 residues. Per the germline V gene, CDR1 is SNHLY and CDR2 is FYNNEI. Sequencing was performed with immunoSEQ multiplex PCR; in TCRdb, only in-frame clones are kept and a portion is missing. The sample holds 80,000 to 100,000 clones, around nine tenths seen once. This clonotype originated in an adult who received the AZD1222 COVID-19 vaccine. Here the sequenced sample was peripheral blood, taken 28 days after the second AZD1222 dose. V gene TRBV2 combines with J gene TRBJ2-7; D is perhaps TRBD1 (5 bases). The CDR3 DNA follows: TGTGCCAGCAGCACCACTCCAGGGCCAAGGGAGCAGTACTTC. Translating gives CASSTTPGPREQYF.